This record looks at one T cell receptor (beta chain) sequence and its context. This receptor's antigen is unknown. No much larger clonotype is one base removed from it; base qualities were not supplied. The source of the sample is a study of blood T cell repertoires in COVID-19 (dated by TCRdb to 2018 to 2020). Describing the broader study: Samples covering the acute and convalescent phases of COVID-19 were provided by collaborators in the United States, Italy and Spain. The samples were drawn from two sources: the first 160 participants of the ongoing ImmuneRACE study, and 950 to 1,500 subjects contributed by 6 global collaborators. Sample metadata almost always included a de-identified subject ID, COVID-19 status, age in years and sex. Subjects who had been exposed to COVID-19, were actively infected with it, or had recovered from it provided the deeply sampled blood TCRbeta repertoires that made up the dataset. Where available, HLA class I and class II types were obtained from metadata supplied by the sample provider rather than from assay-based typing. The prospective study material was composed of cDNA or gDNA derived from T cells, B-cell-depleted T cells, or PBMCs. The repertoires were released in a freely available public database meant as a resource for research on the immune response to SARS-CoV-2.

V sheds 2 bases and J sheds 11 bases, leaving 20 bases between their ends. CDR1 is given as MGHRA and CDR2 as YSYEKL, both from the germline V gene. There are 15 amino acids in the CDR3, from cysteine to phenylalanine inclusive. Here the CDR3 DNA is all that survives: 45 bases in frame from base 1. Each collaborating institution followed its own protocols to collect whole blood in K2EDTA tubes. For TCRbeta analysis, collaborators shipped samples in one of three forms: frozen whole blood, isolated PBMCs, or DNA extracted from either of those sample types. What the study reported, not specific to this receptor: The quantity of clinical and demographic metadata differed by source and by participant and was supplied without curation.

TCRbeta CDR3 regions were amplified from genomic DNA using the immunoSEQ Assay, a bias-controlled multiplex PCR. As for the authors' bioinformatics: The number of nucleated cells in each sample was estimated from the amplification of reference gene primers within the assay. To quantify the absolute abundance of each unique TCRbeta CDR3 rearrangement, sequence reads were collapsed and filtered. For each sample, productive Simpson clonality was calculated as the square root of Simpson's diversity index across productive rearrangements. The source is immuneACCESS, and TCRdb retained only in-frame sequences with V and J called. Part of the clones is not carried over; for the studies checked, unresolved V genes explain less than half of this, and the remainder is unexplained. V, J and clone size are taken as reported in that table, and D and trimming were inferred from the DNA itself. The sample includes 20,000 or so clones, with 75% to 90% observed a single time. The ten largest clonotypes hold approximately 7.6% of the sample.

The receptor chain draws on TRBV4-1 and TRBJ2-3, with TRBD2 as a weak D call on 6 bases. The sample consisted of peripheral blood. The TCR originated in a woman aged 60 to 75 with active COVID-19. The CDR3 reads as follows: CASSQPPRGPGVQYF. The DNA sequence is TGCGCCAGCAGCCAACCTCCGAGAGGGCCGGGGGTGCAGTATTTT.